This TCR beta chain was sequenced in a study of blood T cell repertoires in COVID-19. Recovered Cohort 3 donors showed two negative PCRs, clearance, or symptom resolution. This clone was seen just once. The table came from immunoSEQ multiplex PCR; TCRdb's copy has only in-frame clones and leaves some out. This table has hundreds of thousands of clones, roughly 87% appearing once. The material sequenced was PBMCs or T cells enriched from blood (not recorded which). This TCR derives from a woman between 25 and 40 years old who had recovered from COVID-19.

CDR3 bases: TGCGCCAGCAGCTTGGCCGGGGGACAGGCAGGAGAGACCCAGTACTTC. Translating it yields CASSLAGGQAGETQYF. This chain connects TRBV5-1 to TRBJ2-5; TRBD1 agrees at 8 bases. The germline gives CDR1 SGHRS, CDR2 YFSETQ. After removal of 0 bases from V and 4 bases from J, the junction contained 8 bases not matched to a gene. CDR3 length: 16 amino acids. The whole variable domain, filled in from reference TRBV5-1 and TRBJ2-5, reads KAGVTQTPRYLIKTRGQQVTLSCSPISGHRSVSWYQQTPGQGLQFLFEYFSETQRNKGNFPGRFSGRQFSNSRSEMNVSTLELGDSALYLCASSLAGGQAGETQYFGPGTRLLVL.